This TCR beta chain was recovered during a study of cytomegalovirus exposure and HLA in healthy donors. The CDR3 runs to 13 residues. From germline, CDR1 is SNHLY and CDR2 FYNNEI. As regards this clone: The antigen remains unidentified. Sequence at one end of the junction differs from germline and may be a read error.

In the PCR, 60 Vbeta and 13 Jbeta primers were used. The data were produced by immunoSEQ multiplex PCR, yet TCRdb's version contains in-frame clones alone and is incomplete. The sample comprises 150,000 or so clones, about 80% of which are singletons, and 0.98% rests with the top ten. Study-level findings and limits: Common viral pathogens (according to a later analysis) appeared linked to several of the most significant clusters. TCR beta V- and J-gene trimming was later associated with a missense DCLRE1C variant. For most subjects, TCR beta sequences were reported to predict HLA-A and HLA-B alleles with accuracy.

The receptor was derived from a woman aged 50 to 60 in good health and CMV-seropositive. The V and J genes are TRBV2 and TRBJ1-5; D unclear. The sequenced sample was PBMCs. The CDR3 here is CASSTDYNRPQHF. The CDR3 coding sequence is TGTGCCAGCAGTACAGACTACAATCGGCCCCAGCATTTT.